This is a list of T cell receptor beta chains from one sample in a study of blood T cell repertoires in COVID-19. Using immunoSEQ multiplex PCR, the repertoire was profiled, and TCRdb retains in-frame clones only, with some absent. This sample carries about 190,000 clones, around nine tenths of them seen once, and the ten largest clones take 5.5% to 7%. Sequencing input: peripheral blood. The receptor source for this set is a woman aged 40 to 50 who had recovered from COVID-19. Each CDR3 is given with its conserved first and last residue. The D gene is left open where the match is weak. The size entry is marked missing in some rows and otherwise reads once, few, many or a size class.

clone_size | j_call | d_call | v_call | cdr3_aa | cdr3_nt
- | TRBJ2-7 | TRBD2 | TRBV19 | CASSAEGLAGSYEQYF | TGTGCCAGTAGTGCCGAGGGACTAGCGGGTTCCTACGAGCAGTACTTC
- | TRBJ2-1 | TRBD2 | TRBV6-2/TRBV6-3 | CASSTPEVAGSDEQFF | TGTGCCAGCAGTACCCCTGAGGTAGCGGGAAGTGATGAGCAGTTCTTC
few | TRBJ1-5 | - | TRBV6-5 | CASSSPGQPQHF | TGTGCCAGCAGTTCGCCCGGGCAGCCCCAGCATTTT
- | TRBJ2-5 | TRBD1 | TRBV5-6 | CASSLGQGQETQYF | TGTGCCAGCAGCTTAGGACAGGGCCAAGAGACCCAGTACTTC
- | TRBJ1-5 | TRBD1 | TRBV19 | CASSMNRGSNQPQHF | TGTGCCAGTAGTATGAACAGGGGGAGTAATCAGCCCCAGCATTTT
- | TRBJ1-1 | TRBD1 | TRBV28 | CASSPDDRASTEAFF | TGTGCCAGCAGCCCAGACGACAGGGCTAGCACTGAAGCTTTCTTT
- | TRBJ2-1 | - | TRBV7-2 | CASSLGEGRGRYNEQFF | TGTGCCAGCAGCTTAGGGGAGGGCAGGGGCCGATACAATGAGCAGTTCTTC
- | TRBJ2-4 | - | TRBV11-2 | CASSLGQKNIQYF | TGTGCCAGCAGCTTAGGCCAGAAAAACATTCAGTACTTC
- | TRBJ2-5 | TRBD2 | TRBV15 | CATSRGTSGGEETQYF | TGTGCCACCAGCAGAGGGACTAGCGGGGGGGAGGAGACCCAGTACTTC
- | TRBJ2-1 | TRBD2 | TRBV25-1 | CASSSLAATYNEQFF | TGTGCCAGCAGTTCCCTAGCGGCTACCTACAATGAGCAGTTCTTC
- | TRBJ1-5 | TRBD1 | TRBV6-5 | CASSPRQGPTQPQHF | TGTGCCAGCAGTCCCCGACAGGGACCAACTCAGCCCCAGCATTTT
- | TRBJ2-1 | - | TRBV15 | CATSRRVTGDEQFF | TGTGCCACCAGCAGGCGTGTGACGGGAGACGAGCAGTTCTTC
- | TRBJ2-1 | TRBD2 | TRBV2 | CASSAAGVGNEQFF | TGTGCCAGCAGTGCTGCGGGAGTTGGAAATGAGCAGTTCTTC
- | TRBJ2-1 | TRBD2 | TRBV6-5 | CASRTSGSEQFF | TGTGCCAGCAGGACTAGCGGGAGTGAGCAGTTCTTC
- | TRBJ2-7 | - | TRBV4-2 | CASSREWGPQYEQYF | TGTGCCAGCAGCCGAGAATGGGGGCCTCAATACGAGCAGTACTTC
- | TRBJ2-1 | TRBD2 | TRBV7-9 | CASSPRTSGTPWRQFF | TGTGCCAGCAGCCCCCGGACTAGCGGTACCCCCTGGCGGCAGTTCTTC
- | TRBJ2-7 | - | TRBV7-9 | CASSLGGLFYEQYF | TGTGCCAGCAGCTTAGGCGGTTTATTCTACGAGCAGTACTTC
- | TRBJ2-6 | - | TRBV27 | CASSLSTGYRTSGANVLTF | TGTGCCAGCAGTTTATCAACAGGGTATAGGACCTCTGGGGCCAACGTCCTGACTTTC
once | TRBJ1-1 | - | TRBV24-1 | CATSETGIGTEAFF | TGTGCCACCAGTGAAACGGGGATTGGGACTGAAGCTTTCTTT
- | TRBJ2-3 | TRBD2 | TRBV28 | CASGGSGSRRYTQYF | TGTGCCAGCGGAGGGAGCGGGAGTCGTCGGTATACGCAGTATTTT
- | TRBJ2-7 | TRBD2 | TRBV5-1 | CASSLTLAGVRVQYF | TGCGCCAGCAGCTTAACTTTAGCGGGAGTGAGGGTGCAGTACTTC
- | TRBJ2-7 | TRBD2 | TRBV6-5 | CASSQSLAGVYEQYF | TGTGCCAGCAGTCAAAGTCTAGCGGGGGTGTACGAGCAGTACTTC
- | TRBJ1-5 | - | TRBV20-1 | CSASSGAPNQPQHF | TGCAGTGCTAGTTCAGGGGCCCCCAATCAGCCCCAGCATTTT
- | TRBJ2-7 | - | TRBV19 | CASKRQGGNEQYF | TGTGCCAGCAAACGACAGGGAGGCAACGAGCAGTACTTC
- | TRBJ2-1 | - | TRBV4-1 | CASSQELQAYNEQFF | TGCGCCAGCAGCCAAGAGTTACAGGCTTACAATGAGCAGTTCTTC
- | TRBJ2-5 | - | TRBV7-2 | CASSPQSGPGETQYF | TGTGCCAGCAGCCCTCAAAGCGGGCCCGGGGAGACCCAGTACTTC
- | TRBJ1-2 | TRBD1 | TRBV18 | CASSPTGQGYYGYTF | TGTGCCAGCTCACCAACGGGACAGGGATACTATGGCTACACCTTC
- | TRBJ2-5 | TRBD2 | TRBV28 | CASSTSVKTQYF | TGTGCCAGTTCGACTAGCGTGAAGACCCAGTACTTC
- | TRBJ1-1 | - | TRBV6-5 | CASSYGWSGVTEAFF | TGTGCCAGCAGTTACGGTTGGTCAGGGGTCACTGAAGCTTTCTTT
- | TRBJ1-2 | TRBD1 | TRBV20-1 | CSAQGQYGYTF | TGCAGTGCCCAGGGACAGTATGGCTACACCTTC